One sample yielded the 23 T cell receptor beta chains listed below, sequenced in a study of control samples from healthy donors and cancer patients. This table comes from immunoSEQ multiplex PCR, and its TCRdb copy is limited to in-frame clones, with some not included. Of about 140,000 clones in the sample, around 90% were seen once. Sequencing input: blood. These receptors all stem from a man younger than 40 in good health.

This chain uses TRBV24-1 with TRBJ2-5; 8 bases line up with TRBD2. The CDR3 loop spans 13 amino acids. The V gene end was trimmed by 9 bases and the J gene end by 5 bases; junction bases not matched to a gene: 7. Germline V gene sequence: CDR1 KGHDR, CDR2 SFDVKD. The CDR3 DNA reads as TGTGCCACCGGGCCAGCGGGGGCGGAGACCCAGTACTTC. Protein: CATGPAGAETQYF.

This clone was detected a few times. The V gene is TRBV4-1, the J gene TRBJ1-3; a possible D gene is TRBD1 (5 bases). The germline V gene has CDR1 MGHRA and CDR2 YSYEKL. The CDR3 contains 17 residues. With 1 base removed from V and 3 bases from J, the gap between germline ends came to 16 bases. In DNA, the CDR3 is TGCGCCAGCAGCCAAGCCCCTGCGGGGGTCAATGGAAACACCATATATTTT. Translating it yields CASSQAPAGVNGNTIYF.

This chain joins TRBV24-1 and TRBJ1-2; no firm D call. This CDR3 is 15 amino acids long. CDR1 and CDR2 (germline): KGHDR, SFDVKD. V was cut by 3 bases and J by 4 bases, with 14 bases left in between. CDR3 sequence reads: CATSDRSGNLYGYTF. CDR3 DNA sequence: TGTGCCACCAGTGATAGGTCAGGCAATCTCTATGGCTACACCTTC.

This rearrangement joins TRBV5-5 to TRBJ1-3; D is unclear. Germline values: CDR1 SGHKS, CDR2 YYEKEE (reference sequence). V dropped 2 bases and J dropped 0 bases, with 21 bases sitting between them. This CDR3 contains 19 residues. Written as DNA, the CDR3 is TGTGCCAGCAGCTTAGAAGGCTCAGGAGTGCTGAGCTCTGGAAACACCATATATTTT. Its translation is CASSLEGSGVLSSGNTIYF.

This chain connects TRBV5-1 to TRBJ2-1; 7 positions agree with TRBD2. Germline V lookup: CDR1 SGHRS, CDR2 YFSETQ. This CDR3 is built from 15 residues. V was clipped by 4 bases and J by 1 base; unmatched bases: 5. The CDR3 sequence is CASSTDGGSYNEQFF. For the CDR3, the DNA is TGCGCCAGCAGCACCGACGGGGGGTCCTACAATGAGCAGTTCTTC.

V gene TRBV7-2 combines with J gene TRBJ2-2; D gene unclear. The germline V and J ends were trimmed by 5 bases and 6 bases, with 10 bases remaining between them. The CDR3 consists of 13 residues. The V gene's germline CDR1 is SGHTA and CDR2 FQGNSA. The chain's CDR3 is CASSKIQAGELFF. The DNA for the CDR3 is TGTGCCAGCAGCAAAATCCAGGCCGGGGAGCTGTTTTTT.

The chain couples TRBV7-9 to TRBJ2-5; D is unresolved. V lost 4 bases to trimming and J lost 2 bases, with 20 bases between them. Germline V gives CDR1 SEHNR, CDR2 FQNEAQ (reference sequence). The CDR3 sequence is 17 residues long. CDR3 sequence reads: CASSSHNQMAGQETQYF. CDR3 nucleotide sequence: TGTGCCAGCAGCTCCCACAACCAGATGGCAGGACAAGAGACCCAGTACTTC. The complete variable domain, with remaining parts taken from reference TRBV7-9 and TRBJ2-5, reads DTGVSQNPRHKITKRGQNVTFRCDPISEHNRLYWYRQTLGQGPEFLTYFQNEAQLEKSRLLSDRFSAERPKGSFSTLEIQRTEQGDSAMYLCASSSHNQMAGQETQYFGPGTRLLVL.

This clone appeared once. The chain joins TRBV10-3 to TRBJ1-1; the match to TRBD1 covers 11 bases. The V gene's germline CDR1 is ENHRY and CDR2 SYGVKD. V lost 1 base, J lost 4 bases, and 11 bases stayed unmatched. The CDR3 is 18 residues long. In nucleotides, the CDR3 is TGTGCCATCAGTGAGTATATAGGACAGGGGGCGCGGAGCACTGAAGCTTTCTTT. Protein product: CAISEYIGQGARSTEAFF.

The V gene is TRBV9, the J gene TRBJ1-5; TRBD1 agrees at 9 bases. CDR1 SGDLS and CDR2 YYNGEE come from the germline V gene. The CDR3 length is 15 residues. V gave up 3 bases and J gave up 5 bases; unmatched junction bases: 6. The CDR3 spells CASSAGTGSHQPQHF. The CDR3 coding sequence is TGTGCCAGCAGCGCCGGGACAGGGTCCCATCAGCCCCAGCATTTT.

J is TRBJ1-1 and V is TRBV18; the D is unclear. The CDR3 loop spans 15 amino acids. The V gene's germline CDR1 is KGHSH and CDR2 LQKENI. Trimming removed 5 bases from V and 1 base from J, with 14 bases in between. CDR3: CASSSDSLPNTEAFF. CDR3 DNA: TGTGCCAGCTCATCGGACTCTCTTCCGAACACTGAAGCTTTCTTT.

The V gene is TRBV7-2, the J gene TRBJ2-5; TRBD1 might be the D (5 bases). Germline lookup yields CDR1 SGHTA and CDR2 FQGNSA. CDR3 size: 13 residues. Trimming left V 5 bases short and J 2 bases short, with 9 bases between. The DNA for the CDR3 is TGTGCCAGCAGCCCAGACAGTCAAGAGACCCAGTACTTC. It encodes CASSPDSQETQYF.

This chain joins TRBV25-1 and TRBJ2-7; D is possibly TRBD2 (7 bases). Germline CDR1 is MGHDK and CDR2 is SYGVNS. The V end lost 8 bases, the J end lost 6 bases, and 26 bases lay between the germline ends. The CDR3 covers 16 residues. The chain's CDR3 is CASRGLNPGQSPEQYF. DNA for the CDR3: TGTGCCAGCCGGGGACTAAATCCCGGACAGTCACCCGAGCAGTACTTC.

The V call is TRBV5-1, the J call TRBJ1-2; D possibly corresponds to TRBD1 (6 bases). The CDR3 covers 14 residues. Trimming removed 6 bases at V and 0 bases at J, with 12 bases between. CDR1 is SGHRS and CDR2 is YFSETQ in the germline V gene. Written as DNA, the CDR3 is TGCGCCAGCAACCCGGGGACAACTAACTATGGCTACACCTTC. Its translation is CASNPGTTNYGYTF.

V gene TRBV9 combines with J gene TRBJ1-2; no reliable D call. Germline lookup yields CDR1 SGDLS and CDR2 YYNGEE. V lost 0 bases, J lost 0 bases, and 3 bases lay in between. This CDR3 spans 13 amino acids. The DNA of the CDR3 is TGTGCCAGCAGCGTAGCTACTAACTATGGCTACACCTTC. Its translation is CASSVATNYGYTF.

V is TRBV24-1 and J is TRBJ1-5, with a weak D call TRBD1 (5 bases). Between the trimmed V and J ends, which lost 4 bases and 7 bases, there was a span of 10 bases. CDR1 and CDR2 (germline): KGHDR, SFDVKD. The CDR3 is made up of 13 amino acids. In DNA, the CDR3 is TGTGCCACCAGTGAGCCAGGGAGACAGCCCCAGCATTTT. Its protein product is CATSEPGRQPQHF.

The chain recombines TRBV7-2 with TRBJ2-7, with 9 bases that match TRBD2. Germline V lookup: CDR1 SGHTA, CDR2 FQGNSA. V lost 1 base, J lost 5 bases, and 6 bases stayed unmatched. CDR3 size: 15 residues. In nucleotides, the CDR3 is TGTGCCAGCAGCTTAGTTGGCGGGAGGGCCCACGAGCAGTACTTC. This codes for CASSLVGGRAHEQYF.

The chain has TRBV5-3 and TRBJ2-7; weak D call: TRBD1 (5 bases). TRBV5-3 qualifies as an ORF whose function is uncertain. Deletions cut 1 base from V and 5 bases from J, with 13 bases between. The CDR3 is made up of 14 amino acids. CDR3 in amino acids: CARSLLRTTHEQYF. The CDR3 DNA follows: TGTGCCAGAAGCTTGTTACGGACAACTCACGAGCAGTACTTC.

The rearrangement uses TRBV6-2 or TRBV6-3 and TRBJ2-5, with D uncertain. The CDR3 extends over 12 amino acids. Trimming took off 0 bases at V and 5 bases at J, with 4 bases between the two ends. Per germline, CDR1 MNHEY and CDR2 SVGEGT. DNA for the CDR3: TGTGCCAGCAGTTACTCCGTGGAGACCCAGTACTTC. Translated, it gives CASSYSVETQYF.

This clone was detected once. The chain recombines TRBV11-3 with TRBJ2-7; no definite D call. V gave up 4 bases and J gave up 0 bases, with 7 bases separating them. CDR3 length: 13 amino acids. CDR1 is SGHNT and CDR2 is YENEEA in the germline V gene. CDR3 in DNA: TGTGCCAGCAGCTCAGACACCTCCTACGAGCAGTACTTC. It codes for CASSSDTSYEQYF.

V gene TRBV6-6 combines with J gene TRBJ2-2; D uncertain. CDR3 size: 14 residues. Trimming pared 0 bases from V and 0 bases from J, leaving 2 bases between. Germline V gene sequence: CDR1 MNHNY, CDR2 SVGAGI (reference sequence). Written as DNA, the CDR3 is TGTGCCAGCAGTTACTCGCCGAACACCGGGGAGCTGTTTTTT. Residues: CASSYSPNTGELFF.

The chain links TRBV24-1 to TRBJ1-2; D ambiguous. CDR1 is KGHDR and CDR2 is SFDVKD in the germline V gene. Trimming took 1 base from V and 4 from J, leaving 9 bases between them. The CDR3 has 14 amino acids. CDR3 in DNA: TGTGCCACCAGTGATTTCCGACGGGGCTATGGCTACACCTTC. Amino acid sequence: CATSDFRRGYGYTF.

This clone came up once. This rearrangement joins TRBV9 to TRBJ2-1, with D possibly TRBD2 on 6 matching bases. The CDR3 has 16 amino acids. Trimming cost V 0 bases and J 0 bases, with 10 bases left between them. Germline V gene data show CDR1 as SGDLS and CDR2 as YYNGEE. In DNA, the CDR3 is TGTGCCAGCAGCGTAGCGGGAGTAGGCTCCTACAATGAGCAGTTCTTC. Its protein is CASSVAGVGSYNEQFF.

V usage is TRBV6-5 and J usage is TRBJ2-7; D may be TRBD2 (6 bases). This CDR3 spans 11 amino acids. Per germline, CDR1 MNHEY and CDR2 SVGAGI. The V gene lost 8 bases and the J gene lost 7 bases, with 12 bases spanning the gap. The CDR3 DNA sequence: TGTGCCAGCCGGGGGTTTGGGGAGCAGTACTTC. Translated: CASRGFGEQYF.